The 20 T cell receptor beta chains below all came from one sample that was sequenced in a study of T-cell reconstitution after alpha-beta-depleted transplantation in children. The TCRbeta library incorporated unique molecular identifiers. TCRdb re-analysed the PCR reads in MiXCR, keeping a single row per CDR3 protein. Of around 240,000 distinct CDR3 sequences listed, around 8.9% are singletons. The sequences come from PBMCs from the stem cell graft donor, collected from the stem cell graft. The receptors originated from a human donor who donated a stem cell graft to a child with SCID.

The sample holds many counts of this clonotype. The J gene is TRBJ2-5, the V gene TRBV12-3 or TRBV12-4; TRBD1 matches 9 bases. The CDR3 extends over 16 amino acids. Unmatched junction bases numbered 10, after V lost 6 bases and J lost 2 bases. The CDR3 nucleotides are TGTGCCAGCAGCGACGGGACAGGGAGCGTGCAAGAGACCCAGTACTTC. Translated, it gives CASSDGTGSVQETQYF.

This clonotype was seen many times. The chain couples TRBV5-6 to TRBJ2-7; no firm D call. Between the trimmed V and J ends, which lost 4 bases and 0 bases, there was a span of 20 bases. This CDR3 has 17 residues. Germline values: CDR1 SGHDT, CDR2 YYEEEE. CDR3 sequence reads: CASSISTPWKTSYEQYF. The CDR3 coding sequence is TGTGCCAGCAGCATCTCTACCCCGTGGAAAACCTCCTACGAGCAGTACTTC.

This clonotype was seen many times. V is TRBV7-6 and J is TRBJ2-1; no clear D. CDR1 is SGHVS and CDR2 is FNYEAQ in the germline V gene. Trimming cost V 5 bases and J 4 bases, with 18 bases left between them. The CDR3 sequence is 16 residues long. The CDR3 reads CASSVPGPDTYNEQFF. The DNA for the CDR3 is TGTGCCAGCAGCGTTCCCGGGCCAGATACTTACAATGAGCAGTTCTTC.

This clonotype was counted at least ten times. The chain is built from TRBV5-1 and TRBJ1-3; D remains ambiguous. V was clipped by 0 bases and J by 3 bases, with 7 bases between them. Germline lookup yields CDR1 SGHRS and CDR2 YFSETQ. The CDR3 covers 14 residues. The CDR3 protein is CASSLGHLGNTIYF. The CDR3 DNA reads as TGCGCCAGCAGCTTGGGACATCTTGGAAACACCATATATTTT.

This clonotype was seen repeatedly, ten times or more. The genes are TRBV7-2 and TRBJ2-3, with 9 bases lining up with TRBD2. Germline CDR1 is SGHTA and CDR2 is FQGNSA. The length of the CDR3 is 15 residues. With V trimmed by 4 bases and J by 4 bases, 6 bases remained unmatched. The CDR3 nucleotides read TGTGCCAGCAGCTACCGGACTAGCGTGTCAGATACGCAGTATTTT. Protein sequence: CASSYRTSVSDTQYF.

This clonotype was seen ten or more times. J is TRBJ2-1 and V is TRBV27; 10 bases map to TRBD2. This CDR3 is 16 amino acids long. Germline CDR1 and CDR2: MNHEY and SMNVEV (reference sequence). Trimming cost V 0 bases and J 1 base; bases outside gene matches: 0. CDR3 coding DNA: TGTGCCAGCAGTTTATCTAGCGGGGGGTCCTACAATGAGCAGTTCTTC. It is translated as CASSLSSGGSYNEQFF.

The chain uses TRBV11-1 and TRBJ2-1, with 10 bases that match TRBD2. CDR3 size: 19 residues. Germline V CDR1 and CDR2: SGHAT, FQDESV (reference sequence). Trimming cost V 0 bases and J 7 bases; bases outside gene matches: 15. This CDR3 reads CASSLATRSGGAKGNEQFF. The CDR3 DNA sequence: TGTGCCAGCAGCTTAGCGACGAGGAGCGGGGGGGCGAAGGGTAATGAGCAGTTCTTC.

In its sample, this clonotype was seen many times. CDR3 coding DNA: TGCGCCAGCAGGGGCGAGGGACGGATGAACACTGAAGCTTTCTTT. This sequence encodes CASRGEGRMNTEAFF. The chain employs TRBV5-1 and TRBJ1-1, with D perhaps TRBD1 (5 bases). The germline V gene encodes CDR1 SGHRS and CDR2 YFSETQ. The CDR3 has 15 residues. V shed 5 bases and J shed 0 bases, with 14 bases lying between them.

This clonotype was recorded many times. Here the CDR3 reads CASSWGTGGSYEQYF. In nucleotides, the CDR3 is TGCGCCAGCAGCTGGGGGACAGGCGGCTCCTACGAGCAGTACTTC. V gene TRBV5-1 combines with J gene TRBJ2-7; 8 nucleotides line up with TRBD1. The J segment lost 0 bases and the V segment lost 3 bases, leaving 5 bases of the junction unmatched. The CDR3 is made up of 15 amino acids. Germline assignment: CDR1 SGHRS and CDR2 YFSETQ.

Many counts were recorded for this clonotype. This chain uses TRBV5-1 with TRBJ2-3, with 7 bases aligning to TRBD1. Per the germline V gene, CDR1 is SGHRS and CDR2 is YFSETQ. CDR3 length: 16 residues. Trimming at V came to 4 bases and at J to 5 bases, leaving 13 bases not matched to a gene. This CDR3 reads CASSTGTAEPEDTQYF. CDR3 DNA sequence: TGCGCCAGCAGCACCGGGACAGCCGAGCCCGAAGATACGCAGTATTTT.

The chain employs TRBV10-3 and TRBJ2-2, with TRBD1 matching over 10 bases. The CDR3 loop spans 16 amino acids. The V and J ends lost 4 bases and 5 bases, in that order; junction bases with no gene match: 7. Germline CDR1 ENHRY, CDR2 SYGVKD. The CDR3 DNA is TGTGCCATCAGTGGTAAACCGGGACAGGGGACCGGGGAGCTGTTTTTT. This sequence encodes CAISGKPGQGTGELFF.

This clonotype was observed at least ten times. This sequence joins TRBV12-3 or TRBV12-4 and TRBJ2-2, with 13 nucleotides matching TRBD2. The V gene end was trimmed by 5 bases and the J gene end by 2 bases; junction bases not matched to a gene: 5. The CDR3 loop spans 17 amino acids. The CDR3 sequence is CASSPGTSGANTGELFF. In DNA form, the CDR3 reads TGTGCCAGCAGTCCCGGGACTAGCGGGGCAAACACCGGGGAGCTGTTTTTT.

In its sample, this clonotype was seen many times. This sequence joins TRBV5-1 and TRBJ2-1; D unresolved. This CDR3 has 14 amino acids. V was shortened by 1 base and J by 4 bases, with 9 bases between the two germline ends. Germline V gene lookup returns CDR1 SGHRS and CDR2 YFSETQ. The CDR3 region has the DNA TGCGCCAGCAGCTTGTTGGACGGGTACAATGAGCAGTTCTTC. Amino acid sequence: CASSLLDGYNEQFF.

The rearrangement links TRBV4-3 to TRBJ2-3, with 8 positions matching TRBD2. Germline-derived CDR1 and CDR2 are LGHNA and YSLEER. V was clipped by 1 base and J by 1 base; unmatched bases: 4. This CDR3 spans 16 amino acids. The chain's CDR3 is CASSQVAGGGTDTQYF. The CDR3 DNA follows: TGCGCCAGCAGCCAAGTTGCGGGGGGAGGCACAGATACGCAGTATTTT.

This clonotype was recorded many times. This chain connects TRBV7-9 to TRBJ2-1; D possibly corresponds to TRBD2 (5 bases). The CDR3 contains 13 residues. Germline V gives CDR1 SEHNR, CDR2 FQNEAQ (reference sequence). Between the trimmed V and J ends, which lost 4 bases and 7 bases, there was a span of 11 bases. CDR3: CASSSPRGNEQFF. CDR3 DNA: TGTGCCAGCAGCTCTCCCCGCGGGAATGAGCAGTTCTTC. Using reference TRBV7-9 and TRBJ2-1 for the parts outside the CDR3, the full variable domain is DTGVSQNPRHKITKRGQNVTFRCDPISEHNRLYWYRQTLGQGPEFLTYFQNEAQLEKSRLLSDRFSAERPKGSFSTLEIQRTEQGDSAMYLCASSSPRGNEQFFGPGTRLTVL.

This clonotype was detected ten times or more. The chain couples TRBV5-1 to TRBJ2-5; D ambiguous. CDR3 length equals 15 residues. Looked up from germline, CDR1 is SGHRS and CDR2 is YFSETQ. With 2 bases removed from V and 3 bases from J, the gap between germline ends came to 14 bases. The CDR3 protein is CASSFGLAEKETQYF. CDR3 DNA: TGCGCCAGCAGCTTCGGTTTGGCGGAGAAAGAGACCCAGTACTTC.

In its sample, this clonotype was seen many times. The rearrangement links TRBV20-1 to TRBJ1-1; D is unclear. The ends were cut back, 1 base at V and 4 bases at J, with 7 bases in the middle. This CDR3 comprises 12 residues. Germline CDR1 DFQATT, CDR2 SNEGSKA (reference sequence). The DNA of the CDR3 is TGCAGTGCTAGAGCCTATTCCACTGAAGCTTTCTTT. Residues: CSARAYSTEAFF.

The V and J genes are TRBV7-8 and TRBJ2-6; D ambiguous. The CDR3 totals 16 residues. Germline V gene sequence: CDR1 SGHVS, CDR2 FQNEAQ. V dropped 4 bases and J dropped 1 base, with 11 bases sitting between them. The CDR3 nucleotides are TGTGCCAGCAGCTCCGGACCGTGGTCTGGGGCCAACGTCCTGACTTTC. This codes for CASSSGPWSGANVLTF.

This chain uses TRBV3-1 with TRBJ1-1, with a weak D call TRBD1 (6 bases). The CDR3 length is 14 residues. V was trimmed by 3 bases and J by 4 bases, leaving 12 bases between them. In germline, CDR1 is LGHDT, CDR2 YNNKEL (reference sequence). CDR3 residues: CASSQTGVSTEAFF. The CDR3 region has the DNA TGTGCCAGCAGCCAGACAGGAGTATCCACTGAAGCTTTCTTT.

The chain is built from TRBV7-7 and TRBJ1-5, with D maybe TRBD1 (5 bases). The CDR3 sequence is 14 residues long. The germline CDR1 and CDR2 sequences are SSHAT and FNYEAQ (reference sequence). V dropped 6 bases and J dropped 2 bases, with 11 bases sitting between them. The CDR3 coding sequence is TGTGCCAGCAGTCCAATGGGGGGCAATCAGCCCCAGCATTTT. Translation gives CASSPMGGNQPQHF.